This T cell receptor beta chain was recorded in a study of blood T cell repertoires in COVID-19. About the study: The origin of the acute and convalescent COVID-19 samples was the United States, Italy and Spain.

In this sample, this clone turned up a few times. The CDR3 covers 17 residues. J lost 4 bases, V lost 8 bases, and 17 bases had no gene match. Germline assignment: CDR1 LNHDA and CDR2 SQIVND (reference sequence). Original handling: How many nucleated cells were present was estimated from reference gene primer amplification. TCRdb's copy holds only in-frame clones and misses some; the assay was immunoSEQ multiplex PCR. V, J and clone size derive from that table, while D and trimming were established from the DNA sequence. The data hold around 150,000 clones, with approximately 88% observed a single time.

This sequence originates from a woman older than 75 with active or convalescent COVID-19. The chain has TRBV19 and TRBJ1-2; 9 nucleotides align to TRBD1. Specimen: peripheral blood. The CDR3 nucleotides read TGTGCCAGTGCAGATAGGACAGGGGCGCCTCTAGGCTATGGCTACACCTTC. This gives the protein CASADRTGAPLGYGYTF.